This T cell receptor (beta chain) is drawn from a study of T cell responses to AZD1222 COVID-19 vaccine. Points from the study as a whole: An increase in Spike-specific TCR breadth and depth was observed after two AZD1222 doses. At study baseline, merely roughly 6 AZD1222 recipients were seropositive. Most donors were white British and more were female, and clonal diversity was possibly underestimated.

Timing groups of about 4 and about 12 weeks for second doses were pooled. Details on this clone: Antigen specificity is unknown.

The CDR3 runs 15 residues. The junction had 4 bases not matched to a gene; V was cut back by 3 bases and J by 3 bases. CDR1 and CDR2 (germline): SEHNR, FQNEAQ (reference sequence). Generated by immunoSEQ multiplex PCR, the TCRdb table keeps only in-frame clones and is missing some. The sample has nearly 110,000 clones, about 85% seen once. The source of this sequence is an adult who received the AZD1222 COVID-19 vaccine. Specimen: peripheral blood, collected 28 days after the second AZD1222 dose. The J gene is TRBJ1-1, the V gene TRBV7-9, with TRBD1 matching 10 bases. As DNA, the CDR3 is TGTGCCAGCAGCTTTTGGGACAGGGGTGACACTGAAGCTTTCTTT. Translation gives CASSFWDRGDTEAFF. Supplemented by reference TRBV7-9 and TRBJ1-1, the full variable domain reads DTGVSQNPRHKITKRGQNVTFRCDPISEHNRLYWYRQTLGQGPEFLTYFQNEAQLEKSRLLSDRFSAERPKGSFSTLEIQRTEQGDSAMYLCASSFWDRGDTEAFFGQGTRLTVV.